This T cell receptor (beta chain) was sequenced for a study of CD8+ T cells in alopecia areata. Study context: Tofacitinib was taken orally by treated patients, and the dose was 5 to 10 mg twice daily. For treated patients, severity scores reflected the percentage of scalp area affected.

General observations from the study: Tofacitinib did not eliminate many expanded lesional clones from scalp or blood.

It was cDNA, reverse transcribed from extracted RNA, that served as the sequencing template. This table comes from immunoSEQ multiplex PCR, and its TCRdb copy is limited to in-frame clones, with some not included. The repertoire holds about 94,000 clones, with over 70% as singletons. The treatment is: oral pan-JAK inhibitor, 5-10 mg twice daily. This CDR3 spans 13 amino acids. V lost 8 bases and J lost 0; bases outside the gene matches: 3. The germline V gene has CDR1 LNHNV and CDR2 YYDKDF (reference sequence). A note on this clone: Its specificity is unknown.

The TCR was taken from a human donor with alopecia areata. Sequenced here: CD8+ T cells sorted from blood, sampled at approximately week 42, from a patient treated with tofacitinib. V and J are TRBV15 and TRBJ2-7; TRBD1 aligns across 8 bases. Here the CDR3 reads CATEGQDSYEQYF. CDR3 nucleotide sequence: TGTGCCACCGAGGGACAGGACTCCTACGAGCAGTACTTC. The whole variable domain, remainder taken from reference TRBV15 and TRBJ2-7, is DAMVIQNPRYQVTQFGKPVTLSCSQTLNHNVMYWYQQKSSQAPKLLFHYYDKDFNNEADTPDNFQSRRPNTSFCFLDIRSPGLGDTAMYLCATEGQDSYEQYFGPGTRLTVT.